What follows are 8 T cell receptor beta chains derived from one specimen sequenced in a study of cytomegalovirus exposure and HLA in healthy donors. The PCR used 60 Vbeta and 13 Jbeta primers. Sequencing used immunoSEQ multiplex PCR; TCRdb keeps in-frame clones, though not all of them. The repertoire holds about 170,000 clones, with 73% as singletons. The specimen was PBMCs. The receptors shown here come from a woman under 30 in good health and CMV-seropositive.

The chain couples TRBV6-5 to TRBJ2-5; D is perhaps TRBD1 (5 bases). The germline V gene encodes CDR1 MNHEY and CDR2 SVGAGI. V lost 4 bases and J lost 3, with 9 bases in between. This CDR3 is built from 13 residues. CDR3 protein: CASSSGQEETQYF. CDR3 DNA: TGTGCCAGCAGTTCAGGACAAGAAGAGACCCAGTACTTC.

J is TRBJ2-5 and V is TRBV5-1, with 11 nucleotides matching TRBD1. J gave up 1 base and V 4 bases, and 3 bases lay outside the gene matches. Per the germline V gene, CDR1 is SGHRS and CDR2 is YFSETQ. There are 15 residues in the CDR3. Here the CDR3 reads CASSPDRGRQETQYF. The CDR3 DNA follows: TGCGCCAGCAGCCCGGACAGGGGGCGCCAAGAGACCCAGTACTTC.

The rearrangement joins TRBV11-2 to TRBJ2-7, with TRBD2 matching over 7 bases. The CDR3 totals 13 residues. CDR1 is SGHAT, CDR2 FQNNGV, per germline. The V and J ends lost 7 bases and 1 base, in that order; junction bases with no gene match: 4. CDR3 region: CASMGGLSYEQYF. The DNA for the CDR3 is TGTGCCAGCATGGGGGGGTTGTCCTACGAGCAGTACTTC.

This chain links TRBV6-6 with TRBJ2-7, with D hard to call. Between the trimmed V and J ends, which lost 5 bases and 6 bases, there was a span of 17 bases. From germline, CDR1 is MNHNY and CDR2 SVGAGI (reference sequence). This CDR3 contains 14 residues. The CDR3: CASSRGLTSGEQYF. CDR3 nucleotides: TGTGCCAGCAGTCGCGGCCTCACATCCGGCGAGCAGTACTTC.

The J gene is TRBJ2-2, the V gene TRBV27; 8 nucleotides agree with TRBD1. The V gene end was trimmed by 5 bases and the J gene end by 3 bases; junction bases not matched to a gene: 5. This CDR3 has 15 residues. In germline, CDR1 is MNHEY, CDR2 SMNVEV (reference sequence). The CDR3 region has the DNA TGTGCCAGCAGTCCCTGGGACAGGTACACCGGGGAGCTGTTTTTT. Translating gives CASSPWDRYTGELFF.

The chain recombines TRBV19 with TRBJ2-1; no reliable D call. CDR3 length equals 12 residues. Germline assignment: CDR1 LNHDA and CDR2 SQIVND (reference sequence). Trimming took off 3 bases at V and 6 bases at J, with 6 bases between the two ends. The chain's CDR3 is CASSISRNEQFF. The CDR3 region has the DNA TGTGCCAGTAGTATTTCGCGCAATGAGCAGTTCTTC.

A few counts support this clone. DNA of the CDR3: TGTGCCATCAGTGGAAGAGAGGACAGGGGTAACTATGGCTACACCTTC. Protein: CAISGREDRGNYGYTF. V is TRBV10-3 and J is TRBJ1-2, with TRBD1 matching 9 bases. The CDR3 totals 16 residues. Germline V lookup: CDR1 ENHRY, CDR2 SYGVKD. J lost 1 base, V lost 4 bases, and 7 bases had no gene match.

The J gene is TRBJ2-5, the V gene TRBV4-3; TRBD2 matches 7 bases. Unmatched junction bases numbered 2, after V lost 6 bases and J lost 1 base. The CDR3 has 13 residues. Germline V gives CDR1 LGHNA, CDR2 YSLEER. As DNA, the CDR3 is TGCGCCAGCAGTCTAGCGGCCCAAGAGACCCAGTACTTC. Translated, it gives CASSLAAQETQYF.